The present entry profiles one TCR beta chain with its context. What this receptor recognizes is not known. No much larger clonotype is one base removed from it; base qualities were not supplied. Read against the paper, the sample's treatment or condition label means: in vitro stimulation with specific CMV peptide epitopes to enrich CMV-specific T cells. The sample is drawn from a study of T cell repertoires in cytomegalovirus infection (dated by TCRdb to between 2017 and 2020). Broadly, across the study: Recently identified HLA-C-restricted CMV epitopes, whose presentation resists viral immunomodulation, were targeted by peptide stimulations together with well-studied HLA-B-restricted epitopes. The HLA type of each donor mattered for the analysis, because public TCR beta signatures pointed to carriage of CMV infection along with the matching HLA type. Study-level results and caveats: Cumulative frequency of public TCR beta family members discriminated carriers of CMV infection plus the relevant HLA type in this cohort and an independent approximately 370-donor cohort. The ex vivo response was dominated by HLA-C-restricted CMV-specific TCR beta clonotypes, which also provided the single most frequent clonotype in two of eight donors.

The run used an Illumina HiSeq 1500. TCRdb's own reprocessing of the public reads used fastp at Q25 and MiXCR and kept productive beta chains. Rows are combined by CDR3 protein, so each entry shows the most common genes and DNA. The sample table shows about 310,000 distinct CDR3 sequences, and around 25% are seen once. The ten largest make up 10% to 15% of the sample. The CDR1 and CDR2 encoded by the germline V gene are MGHRA and YSYEKL. Including the terminal cysteine and phenylalanine, the CDR3 comprises 18 residues. Solely the CDR3 DNA is kept, with 54 bases framed from the first base. Germline trimming amounts to 2 bases on V and 6 bases on J, with 16 as the count of junction bases outside the gene matches.

The sequence came from a human donor in good health (CMV status not recorded). Some clones in this sample may be carry-over from other donors' samples. The chain joins TRBV4-1 to TRBJ2-1, with 7 bases in between that match TRBD2. Sequenced material: cultured PBMCs, taken from culture after CMV antigen stimulation. The CDR3 region has the sequence CASSQRLAHLAGGNEQFF. The sequenced DNA is TGCGCCAGCAGCCAAAGACTAGCCCACCTTGCAGGCGGCAATGAGCAGTTCTTC.